This TCR beta chain was sequenced for a study of T cells in Graves' hyperthyroidism and ophthalmopathy. Study results and caveats: Blood samples included most of the expanded thyroid clonotypes exceeding 0.001. The model identified upcoming ophthalmopathy a median approximately six months ahead of onset.

This clonotype occurred many times. Its antigen is currently unknown. Trimming shortened V by 7 bases and J by 1 base, and 14 bases separated the two germline ends. The CDR3 totals 15 residues. Germline-derived CDR1 and CDR2 are LNHDA and SQIVND (reference sequence). The TCR beta CDR3 regions underwent amplification using RNA transcripts as the source. The HTBI set primed first-round TCR CDR3 RT-PCR. MiXCR, applied by TCRdb to the multiplex PCR reads, yields one record per CDR3 protein. The sample shows about 840,000 distinct CDR3 sequences, approximately 40% of them seen only once. No ophthalmopathy progression within 18 months constituted stable Graves' hyperthyroidism.

This sequence was found in a young man with Graves' hyperthyroidism. Input material: blood. This chain uses TRBV19 with TRBJ1-5; D is perhaps TRBD1 (5 bases). The CDR3, as DNA: TGTGCCAGTACTGGGTTGGGGGGGAGCAATCAGCCCCAGCATTTT. Protein: CASTGLGGSNQPQHF.